A selection of T cell receptor beta chains follows, all from one sample in a study of cytomegalovirus exposure and HLA in healthy donors. Assay: immunoSEQ multiplex PCR; the TCRdb copy retains only in-frame clones and omits some. The sample has roughly 43,000 clones, 50% to 75% seen once; the top ten hold roughly 8.9%. Sequenced: PBMCs. The receptors come from a human donor in good health. Each CDR3 is given with its conserved first and last residue. Each record gives: D gene, J gene, V gene, clone size, CDR3 protein, CDR3 DNA. D genes are given only for firm matches. Size tells how often a clone was seen (once, few, many) or the class of an expanded clone, and some rows leave it out.

D: -
J: TRBJ1-1
V: TRBV6-1
size: -
CDR3: CASSHQGSLNTEAFF
DNA: TGTGCCAGCAGTCACCAGGGGAGCCTAAACACTGAAGCTTTCTTT

D: -
J: TRBJ2-1
V: TRBV28
size: -
CDR3: CASRPSQRGMYNEQFF
DNA: TGTGCCAGCAGACCCTCCCAACGGGGGATGTACAATGAGCAGTTCTTC

D: -
J: TRBJ2-7
V: TRBV5-1
size: -
CDR3: CASSSSGRRGYEQYF
DNA: TGCGCCAGCAGCTCTTCGGGACGGCGGGGATACGAGCAGTACTTC

D: -
J: TRBJ2-7
V: TRBV15
size: once
CDR3: CATSRDREGFEQYF
DNA: TGTGCCACCAGCAGAGACAGGGAAGGCTTCGAGCAGTACTTC

D: -
J: TRBJ1-2
V: TRBV6-5
size: -
CDR3: CASSYSGGYGYTF
DNA: TGTGCCAGCAGTTACTCCGGGGGGTATGGCTACACCTTC

D: TRBD2
J: TRBJ2-1
V: TRBV5-1
size: -
CDR3: CASSLREGFPQFF
DNA: TGCGCCAGCAGCTTACGGGAGGGGTTCCCCCAGTTCTTC

D: TRBD1
J: TRBJ1-2
V: TRBV7-9
size: -
CDR3: CASSLLTGGGYTF
DNA: TGTGCCAGCAGCTTATTGACAGGGGGCGGCTACACCTTC

D: TRBD2
J: TRBJ2-3
V: TRBV10-2
size: few
CDR3: CASSPTTKRGGTDTQYF
DNA: TGCGCCAGCAGTCCAACAACGAAGCGGGGGGGCACAGATACGCAGTATTTT

D: TRBD1
J: TRBJ2-1
V: TRBV5-1
size: -
CDR3: CASSLDGTGALEQFF
DNA: TGCGCCAGCAGCTTGGACGGGACAGGTGCTCTTGAGCAGTTCTTC

D: TRBD2
J: TRBJ2-3
V: TRBV6-5
size: few
CDR3: CASSYEGGPGDTQYF
DNA: TGTGCCAGCAGTTACGAGGGAGGGCCGGGAGATACGCAGTACTTT

D: TRBD1
J: TRBJ1-6
V: TRBV2
size: -
CDR3: CARQGSYNSPLHF
DNA: TGTGCCAGACAGGGGTCCTATAATTCACCCCTCCACTTT

D: -
J: TRBJ1-6
V: TRBV6-4
size: -
CDR3: CASSDSRSSYNSPLHF
DNA: TGTGCCAGCAGTGATTCACGGAGCTCCTATAATTCACCCCTCCACTTT

D: -
J: TRBJ2-7
V: TRBV7-2
size: few
CDR3: CASSVQPRVSYEQYF
DNA: TGTGCCAGCAGCGTGCAGCCGAGGGTCTCCTACGAGCAGTACTTC

D: TRBD1
J: TRBJ1-4
V: TRBV4-2
size: -
CDR3: CASSRGGSNEKLFF
DNA: TGTGCCAGCAGCCGAGGGGGCTCTAATGAAAAACTGTTTTTT

D: -
J: TRBJ2-4
V: TRBV11-2
size: -
CDR3: CASSLLGGSRNLAKNIQYF
DNA: TGTGCCAGCAGCTTATTGGGCGGGTCCAGGAACCTAGCCAAAAACATTCAGTACTTC

D: TRBD2
J: TRBJ2-7
V: TRBV25-1
size: -
CDR3: CASTTSGGAYEQYF
DNA: TGTGCCAGCACGACTAGCGGGGGGGCATACGAGCAGTACTTC

D: TRBD2
J: TRBJ2-5
V: TRBV30
size: few
CDR3: CAWSPWTSGGQETQYF
DNA: TGTGCCTGGAGTCCTTGGACTAGCGGGGGCCAAGAGACCCAGTACTTC

D: -
J: TRBJ2-5
V: TRBV30
size: -
CDR3: CAWSVGGARETQYF
DNA: TGTGCCTGGAGTGTAGGGGGGGCGCGGGAGACCCAGTACTTC

D: -
J: TRBJ1-2
V: TRBV6-5
size: -
CDR3: CASRPIILGGTGYTF
DNA: TGTGCCAGCAGACCAATCATTCTGGGGGGAACGGGCTACACCTTC

D: -
J: TRBJ2-7
V: TRBV5-4
size: -
CDR3: CASSSRTDTYEQYF
DNA: TGTGCCAGCAGCTCCCGGACAGACACCTACGAGCAGTACTTC

D: TRBD2
J: TRBJ2-2
V: TRBV5-6
size: -
CDR3: CASSCFGGGNTGELFF
DNA: TGTGCCAGCAGCTGTTTCGGGGGGGGAAACACCGGGGAGCTGTTTTTT

D: TRBD2
J: TRBJ2-3
V: TRBV5-4
size: -
CDR3: CASSARLAGSTDTQYF
DNA: TGTGCCAGCAGCGCCAGACTAGCGGGGAGCACAGATACGCAGTATTTT

D: -
J: TRBJ2-3
V: TRBV5-4
size: -
CDR3: CASSVARGDTQYF
DNA: TGTGCCAGCAGCGTGGCCCGGGGGGATACGCAGTATTTT

D: TRBD2
J: TRBJ2-7
V: TRBV4-2
size: -
CDR3: CASSQRSSERGSSYEQYF
DNA: TGTGCCAGCAGCCAGAGGAGTAGTGAGCGGGGCAGCTCCTACGAGCAGTACTTC

D: TRBD1
J: TRBJ1-6
V: TRBV18
size: -
CDR3: CASSPQGASSPLHF
DNA: TGTGCCAGCTCACCCCAGGGGGCTAGTTCACCCCTCCACTTT

D: TRBD1
J: TRBJ2-6
V: TRBV28
size: -
CDR3: CASSLGLQGATISRSGANVLTF
DNA: TGTGCCAGCAGTTTAGGCTTACAGGGGGCGACCATATCACGCTCTGGGGCCAACGTCCTGACTTTC

D: -
J: TRBJ2-7
V: TRBV29-1
size: -
CDR3: CSVATTAYEQYF
DNA: TGCAGCGTTGCGACAACCGCCTACGAGCAGTACTTC

D: -
J: TRBJ1-5
V: TRBV28
size: -
CDR3: CASRTTGPWEPQHF
DNA: TGTGCCAGCAGAACAACAGGCCCTTGGGAGCCCCAGCATTTT

D: -
J: TRBJ2-4
V: TRBV11-2
size: few
CDR3: CASSLLGGNIQYF
DNA: TGTGCCAGCAGCTTACTTGGAGGGAACATTCAGTACTTC

D: TRBD1
J: TRBJ2-3
V: TRBV7-8
size: -
CDR3: CASRDRGWSGTDTQYF
DNA: TGTGCCAGTAGGGACAGGGGGTGGTCAGGGACAGATACGCAGTATTTT

D: TRBD1
J: TRBJ1-1
V: TRBV7-4
size: -
CDR3: CASSLGTPGGGDEAFF
DNA: TGTGCCAGCAGCTTAGGAACCCCAGGGGGCGGAGATGAAGCTTTCTTT

D: TRBD1
J: TRBJ2-1
V: TRBV18
size: -
CDR3: CASRRDRGDNEQFF
DNA: TGTGCCAGCCGCCGGGACAGAGGAGACAATGAGCAGTTCTTC

D: -
J: TRBJ1-1
V: TRBV7-9
size: -
CDR3: CASSFRGGNTEAFF
DNA: TGTGCCAGCAGCTTCAGGGGCGGGAACACTGAAGCTTTCTTT

D: -
J: TRBJ1-2
V: TRBV4-3
size: few
CDR3: CASSQVLSGNYGYTF
DNA: TGCGCCAGCAGCCAAGTCCTCTCAGGGAACTATGGCTACACCTTC

D: -
J: TRBJ2-7
V: TRBV5-4
size: -
CDR3: CASSPGLGLLPREQYF
DNA: TGTGCCAGCAGCCCGGGACTGGGACTCCTCCCTCGAGAGCAGTACTTC

D: -
J: TRBJ1-2
V: TRBV5-1
size: few
CDR3: CASSATQGAYGYTF
DNA: TGCGCCAGCAGCGCGACCCAAGGGGCCTATGGCTACACCTTC

D: TRBD1
J: TRBJ2-4
V: TRBV2
size: -
CDR3: CASSTGTVKNIQYF
DNA: TGTGCCAGCAGTACCGGGACAGTAAAAAACATTCAGTACTTC

D: TRBD2
J: TRBJ2-1
V: TRBV7-2
size: -
CDR3: CASSSLQRGGNEQFF
DNA: TGTGCCAGCAGCTCTCTCCAGCGGGGGGGAAATGAGCAGTTCTTC

D: -
J: TRBJ2-7
V: TRBV21-1
size: -
CDR3: CASSIIYRQGVVQYF
DNA: TGTGCCAGCAGCATTATCTATAGACAGGGGGTCGTGCAGTACTTC

D: -
J: TRBJ1-2
V: TRBV5-5
size: -
CDR3: CASSPWGGSGGYTF
DNA: TGTGCCAGCAGCCCCTGGGGGGGTTCGGGCGGCTACACCTTC

D: -
J: TRBJ2-5
V: TRBV9
size: -
CDR3: CASSVWPGETQYF
DNA: TGTGCCAGCAGCGTATGGCCGGGAGAGACCCAGTACTTC

D: -
J: TRBJ1-6
V: TRBV6-5
size: -
CDR3: CASSYQGPPYNSPLHF
DNA: TGTGCCAGCAGTTATCAGGGGCCCCCTTATAATTCACCCCTCCACTTT

D: TRBD2
J: TRBJ2-3
V: TRBV11-2
size: -
CDR3: CASIVVAGGTQYF
DNA: TGTGCCTCCATCGTGGTAGCGGGGGGTACGCAGTATTTT

D: -
J: TRBJ2-3
V: TRBV5-1
size: -
CDR3: CASSLNYITDTQYF
DNA: TGCGCCAGCAGCTTGAACTACATCACAGATACGCAGTATTTT